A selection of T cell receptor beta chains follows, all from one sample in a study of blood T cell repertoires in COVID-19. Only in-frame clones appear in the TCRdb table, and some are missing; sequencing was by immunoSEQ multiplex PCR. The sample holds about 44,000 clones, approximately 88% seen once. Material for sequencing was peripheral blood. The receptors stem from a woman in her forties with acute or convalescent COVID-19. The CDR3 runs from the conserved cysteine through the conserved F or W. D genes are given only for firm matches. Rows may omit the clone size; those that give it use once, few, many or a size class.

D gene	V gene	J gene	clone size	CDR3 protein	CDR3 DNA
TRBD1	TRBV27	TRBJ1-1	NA	CASSRDSEAFF	TGTGCCAGCAGTCGGGACAGTGAAGCTTTCTTT
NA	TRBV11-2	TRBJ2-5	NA	CASSPFLRQETQYF	TGTGCCAGCAGCCCCTTTTTGCGACAAGAGACCCAGTACTTC
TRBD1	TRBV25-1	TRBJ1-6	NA	CASSRQGERSPLHF	TGTGCCAGCTCACGACAGGGGGAGCGTTCACCCCTCCACTTT
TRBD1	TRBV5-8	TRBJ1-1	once	CASSKRQGNTEAFF	TGTGCCAGCAGCAAACGACAGGGAAACACTGAAGCTTTCTTT
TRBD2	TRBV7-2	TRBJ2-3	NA	CASSLGASGIDTQYF	TGTGCCAGCAGCTTAGGGGCTAGCGGGATTGATACGCAGTATTTT
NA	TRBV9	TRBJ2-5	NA	CASSVGVGGTGETQYF	TGTGCCAGCAGCGTAGGCGTCGGGGGAACGGGGGAGACCCAGTACTTC
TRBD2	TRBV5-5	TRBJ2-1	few	CASSLYLLAGGYNEQFF	TGTGCCAGCAGCTTGTACCTCCTAGCGGGGGGTTACAATGAGCAGTTCTTC
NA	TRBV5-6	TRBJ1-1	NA	CASSFGLQGPDEAFF	TGTGCCAGCAGCTTTGGATTGCAGGGGCCCGATGAAGCTTTCTTT
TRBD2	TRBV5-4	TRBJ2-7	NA	CASSLGLAEYEQYF	TGTGCCAGCAGCTTGGGACTAGCGGAGTACGAGCAGTACTTC
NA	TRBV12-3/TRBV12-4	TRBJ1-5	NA	CASSLGGTQPQHF	TGTGCCAGCAGTTTGGGCGGGACCCAGCCCCAGCATTTT
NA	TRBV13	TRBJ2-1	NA	CASSSTGEAYNEQFF	TGTGCCAGCAGCTCCACAGGGGAGGCCTACAATGAGCAGTTCTTC
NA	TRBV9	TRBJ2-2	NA	CASSVGGVNTGELFF	TGTGCCAGCAGCGTAGGGGGGGTAAACACCGGGGAGCTGTTTTTT
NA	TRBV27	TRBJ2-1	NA	CASSLLEGNNEQFF	TGTGCCAGCAGTTTACTAGAGGGCAACAATGAGCAGTTCTTC
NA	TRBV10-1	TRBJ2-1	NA	CASRPATYNEQFF	TGCGCCAGCAGACCCGCTACCTACAATGAGCAGTTCTTC